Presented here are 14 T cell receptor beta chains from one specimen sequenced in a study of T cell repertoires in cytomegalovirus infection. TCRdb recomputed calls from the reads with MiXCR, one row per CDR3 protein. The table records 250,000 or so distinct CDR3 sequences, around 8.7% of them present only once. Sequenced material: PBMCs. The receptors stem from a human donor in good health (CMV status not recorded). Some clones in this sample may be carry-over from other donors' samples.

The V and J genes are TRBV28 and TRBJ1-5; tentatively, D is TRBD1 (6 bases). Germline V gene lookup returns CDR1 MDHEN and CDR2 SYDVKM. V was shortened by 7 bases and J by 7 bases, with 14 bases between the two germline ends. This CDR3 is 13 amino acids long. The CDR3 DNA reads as TGTGCCAGCATCCCAGGGGTGGAGCAGCCCCAGCATTTT. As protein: CASIPGVEQPQHF. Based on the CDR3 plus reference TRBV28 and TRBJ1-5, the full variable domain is DVKVTQSSRYLVKRTGEKVFLECVQDMDHENMFWYRQDPGLGLRLIYFSYDVKMKEKGDIPEGYSVSREKKERFSLILESASTNQTSMYLCASIPGVEQPQHFGDGTRLSIL.

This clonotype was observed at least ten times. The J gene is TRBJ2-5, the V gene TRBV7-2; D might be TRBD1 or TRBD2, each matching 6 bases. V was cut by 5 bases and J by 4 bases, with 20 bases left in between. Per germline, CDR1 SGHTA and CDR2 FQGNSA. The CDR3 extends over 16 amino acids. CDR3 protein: CASSPARTGAGETQYF. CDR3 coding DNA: TGTGCCAGCAGCCCCGCCCGGACGGGGGCCGGAGAGACCCAGTACTTC.

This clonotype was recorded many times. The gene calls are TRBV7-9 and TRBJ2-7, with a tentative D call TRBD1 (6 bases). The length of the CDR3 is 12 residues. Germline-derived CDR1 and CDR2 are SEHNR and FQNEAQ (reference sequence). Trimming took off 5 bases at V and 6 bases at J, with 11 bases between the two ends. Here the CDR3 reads CASSQTGVEQYF. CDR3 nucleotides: TGTGCCAGCAGCCAGACAGGCGTCGAGCAGTACTTC.

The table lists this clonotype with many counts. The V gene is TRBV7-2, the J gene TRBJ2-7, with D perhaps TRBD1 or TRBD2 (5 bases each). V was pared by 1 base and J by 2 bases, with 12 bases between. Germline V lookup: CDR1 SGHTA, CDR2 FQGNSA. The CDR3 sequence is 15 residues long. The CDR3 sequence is CASSLEWDAAYEQYF. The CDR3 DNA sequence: TGTGCCAGCAGCTTAGAATGGGACGCAGCCTACGAGCAGTACTTC.

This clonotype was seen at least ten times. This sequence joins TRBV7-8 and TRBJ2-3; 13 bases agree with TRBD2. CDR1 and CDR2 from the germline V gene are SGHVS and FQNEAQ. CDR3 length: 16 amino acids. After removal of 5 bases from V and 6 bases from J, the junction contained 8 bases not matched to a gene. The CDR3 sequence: CASSLRTSGSRDTQYF. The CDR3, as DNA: TGTGCCAGCAGCCTTCGGACTAGCGGGAGTCGGGATACGCAGTATTTT. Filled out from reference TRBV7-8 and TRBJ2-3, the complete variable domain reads GAGVSQSPRYKVAKRGQDVALRCDPISGHVSLFWYQQALGQGPEFLTYFQNEAQLDKSGLPSDRFFAERPEGSVSTLKIQRTQQEDSAVYLCASSLRTSGSRDTQYFGPGTRLTVL.

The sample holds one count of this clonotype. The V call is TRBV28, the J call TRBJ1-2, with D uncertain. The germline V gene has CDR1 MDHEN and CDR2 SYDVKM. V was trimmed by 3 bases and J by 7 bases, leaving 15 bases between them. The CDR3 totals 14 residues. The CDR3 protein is CASSLTGIIGGYTF. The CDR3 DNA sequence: TGTGCCAGCAGTTTGACTGGGATAATTGGTGGCTACACCTTC.

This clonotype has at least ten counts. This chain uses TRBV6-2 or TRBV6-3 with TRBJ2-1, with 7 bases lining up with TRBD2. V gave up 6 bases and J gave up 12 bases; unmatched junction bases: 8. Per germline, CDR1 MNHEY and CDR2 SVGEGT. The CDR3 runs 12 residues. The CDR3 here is CASSRTSPRQFF. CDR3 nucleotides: TGTGCCAGCAGCCGGACTAGTCCGCGGCAGTTCTTC.

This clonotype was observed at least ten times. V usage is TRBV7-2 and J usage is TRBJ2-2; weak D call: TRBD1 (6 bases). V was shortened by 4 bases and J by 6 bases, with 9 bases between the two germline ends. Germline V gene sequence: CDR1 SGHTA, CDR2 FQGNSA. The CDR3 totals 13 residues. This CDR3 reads CASSSWGPGELFF. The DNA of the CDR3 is TGTGCCAGCAGCTCGTGGGGGCCCGGGGAGCTGTTTTTT.

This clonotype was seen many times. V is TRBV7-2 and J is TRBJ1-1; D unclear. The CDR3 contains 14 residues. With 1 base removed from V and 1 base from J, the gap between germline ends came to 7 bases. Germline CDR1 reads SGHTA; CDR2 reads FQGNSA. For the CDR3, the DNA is TGTGCCAGCAGCTTAGAGGGCTCGAACACTGAAGCTTTCTTT. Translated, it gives CASSLEGSNTEAFF. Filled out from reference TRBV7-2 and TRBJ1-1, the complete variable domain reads GAGVSQSPSNKVTEKGKDVELRCDPISGHTALYWYRQSLGQGLEFLIYFQGNSAPDKSGLPSDRFSAERTGGSVSTLTIQRTQQEDSAVYLCASSLEGSNTEAFFGQGTRLTVV.

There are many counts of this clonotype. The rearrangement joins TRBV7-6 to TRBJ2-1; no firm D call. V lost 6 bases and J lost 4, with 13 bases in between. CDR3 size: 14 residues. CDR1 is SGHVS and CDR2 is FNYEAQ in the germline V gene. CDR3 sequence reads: CASSPELGYNEQFF. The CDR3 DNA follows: TGTGCCAGCAGTCCCGAACTGGGTTACAATGAGCAGTTCTTC.

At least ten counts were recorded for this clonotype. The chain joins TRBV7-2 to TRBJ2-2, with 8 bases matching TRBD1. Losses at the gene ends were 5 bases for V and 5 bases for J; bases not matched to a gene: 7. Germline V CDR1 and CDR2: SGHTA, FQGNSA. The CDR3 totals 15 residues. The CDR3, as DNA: TGTGCCAGCAGCCGAGGACAGGGTTTTACCGGGGAGCTGTTTTTT. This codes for CASSRGQGFTGELFF.

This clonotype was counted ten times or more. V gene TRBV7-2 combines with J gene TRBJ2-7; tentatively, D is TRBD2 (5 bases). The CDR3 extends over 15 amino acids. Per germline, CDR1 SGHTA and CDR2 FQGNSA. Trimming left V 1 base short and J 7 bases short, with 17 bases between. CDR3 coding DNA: TGTGCCAGCAGCTTAGAGGGCCGAGCTTCGGGGGAGCAGTACTTC. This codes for CASSLEGRASGEQYF.

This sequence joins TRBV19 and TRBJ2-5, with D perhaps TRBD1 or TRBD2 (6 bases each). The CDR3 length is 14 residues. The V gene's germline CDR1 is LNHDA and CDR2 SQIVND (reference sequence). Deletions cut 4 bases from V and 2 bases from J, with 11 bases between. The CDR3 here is CASSNGGWQETQYF. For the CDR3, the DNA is TGTGCCAGTAGTAACGGGGGCTGGCAAGAGACCCAGTACTTC. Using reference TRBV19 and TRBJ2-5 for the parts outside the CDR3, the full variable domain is DGGITQSPKYLFRKEGQNVTLSCEQNLNHDAMYWYRQDPGQGLRLIYYSQIVNDFQKGDIAEGYSVSREKKESFPLTVTSAQKNPTAFYLCASSNGGWQETQYFGPGTRLLVL.

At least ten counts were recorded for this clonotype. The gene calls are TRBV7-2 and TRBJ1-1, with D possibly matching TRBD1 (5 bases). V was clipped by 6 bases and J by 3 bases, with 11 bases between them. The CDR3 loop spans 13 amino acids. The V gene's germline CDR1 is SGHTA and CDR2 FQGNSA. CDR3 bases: TGTGCCAGCAGGACTCAGGGATACACTGAAGCTTTCTTT. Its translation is CASRTQGYTEAFF. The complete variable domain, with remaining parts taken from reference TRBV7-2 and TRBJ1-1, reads GAGVSQSPSNKVTEKGKDVELRCDPISGHTALYWYRQSLGQGLEFLIYFQGNSAPDKSGLPSDRFSAERTGGSVSTLTIQRTQQEDSAVYLCASRTQGYTEAFFGQGTRLTVV.